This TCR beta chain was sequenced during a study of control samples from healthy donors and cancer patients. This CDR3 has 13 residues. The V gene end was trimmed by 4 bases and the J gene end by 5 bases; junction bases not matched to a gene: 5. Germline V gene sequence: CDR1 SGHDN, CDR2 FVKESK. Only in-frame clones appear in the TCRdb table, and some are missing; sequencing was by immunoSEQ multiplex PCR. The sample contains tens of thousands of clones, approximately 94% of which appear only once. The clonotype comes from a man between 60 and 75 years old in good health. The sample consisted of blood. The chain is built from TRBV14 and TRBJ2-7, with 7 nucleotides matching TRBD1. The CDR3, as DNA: TGTGCCAGCAGCCCGACAGGGTTCCACGAGCAGTACTTC. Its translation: CASSPTGFHEQYF. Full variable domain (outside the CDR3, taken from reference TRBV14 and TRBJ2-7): EAGVTQFPSHSVIEKGQTVTLRCDPISGHDNLYWYRRVMGKEIKFLLHFVKESKQDESGMPNNRFLAERTGGTYSTLKVQPAELEDSGVYFCASSPTGFHEQYFGPGTRLTVT.